One TCR beta chain is described in this entry. The target antigen is unknown. This sample was included in a study of cytomegalovirus exposure and HLA in healthy donors. PCR involved 60 Vbeta and 13 Jbeta primers. Clones were read by immunoSEQ multiplex PCR, and TCRdb kept only the in-frame ones, dropping some. The sample yields approximately 30,000 clones, less than 55% seen once. The CDR3 has 15 residues. Trimming removed 4 bases at V and 5 bases at J, with 12 bases between. The germline V gene encodes CDR1 MDHEN and CDR2 SYDVKM. Study-level points and caveats: Earlier analysis looked at TCR beta V segments, and most were productive about 90% or about 30% of the time. It was only CMV serostatus that was available as immune exposure information. The likely origin of a cluster of highly shared sequence variants was a sequencing artifact. DRB1 had the most TCR associations and HLA-C the fewest, a later analysis found, with rates varying by HLA locus.

The gene calls are TRBV28 and TRBJ1-6; the D gene is possibly TRBD1 (5 bases). The sequencing sample was made of PBMCs. This receptor was identified in a woman aged 50 to 65 in good health and CMV-seronegative. The CDR3 sequence: CASSSGTLNNSPLHF. The CDR3 DNA reads as TGTGCCAGCAGTTCCGGGACTCTAAATAATTCACCCCTCCACTTT.